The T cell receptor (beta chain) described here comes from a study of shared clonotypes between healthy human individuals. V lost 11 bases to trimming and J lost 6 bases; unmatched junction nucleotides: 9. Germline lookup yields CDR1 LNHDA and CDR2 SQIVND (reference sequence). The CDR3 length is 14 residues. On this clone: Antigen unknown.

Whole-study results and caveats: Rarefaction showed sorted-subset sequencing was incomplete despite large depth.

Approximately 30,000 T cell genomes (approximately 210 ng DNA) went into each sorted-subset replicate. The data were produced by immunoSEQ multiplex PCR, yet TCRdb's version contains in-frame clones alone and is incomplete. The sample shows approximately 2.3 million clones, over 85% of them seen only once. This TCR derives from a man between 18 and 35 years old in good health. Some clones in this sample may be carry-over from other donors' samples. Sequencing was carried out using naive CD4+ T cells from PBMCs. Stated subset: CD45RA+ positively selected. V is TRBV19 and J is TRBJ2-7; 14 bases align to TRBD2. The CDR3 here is CASKRGTSGSEQYF. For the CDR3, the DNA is TGTGCCTCAAAACGGGGGACTAGCGGGAGCGAGCAGTACTTC.